What follows is one T cell receptor beta chain and its context. Its antigen remains unknown. TCRdb itself ran the 5' RACE reads through MiXCR, one entry per CDR3 protein. The repertoire includes fewer than 500,000 distinct CDR3 sequences, under 20% of them detected once, and 18% sits in the top ten. This CDR3 has 15 amino acids. CDR1 is MGHRA, CDR2 YSYEKL, per germline. With 7 bases clipped from V and 4 bases from J, the junction kept 10 bases outside the gene matches. This sample was taken from a study of T cells after yellow fever vaccination. General study points: Just a small share of clonotypes turned up in the CD4 compartment as well as the CD8 compartment.

Sequenced material: PBMCs, taken before the yellow fever booster vaccination. The sequence came from a man younger than 30 who received the YFV17D yellow fever vaccine. The chain carries TRBV4-1 and TRBJ2-1; TRBD1 aligns across 7 bases. This CDR3 is CASTKLRRGYNEQFF. Here the CDR3 DNA reads TGCGCCAGCACCAAGTTGCGCAGGGGGTACAATGAGCAGTTCTTC.